This T cell receptor beta chain appears in the sequencing data of a study of blood T cell repertoires in COVID-19 (dated by TCRdb to about 2020). Turning to the overall study: Collaborator samples came from the United States, Italy and Spain and covered acute and convalescent phases of COVID-19. The prospective study material was composed of cDNA or gDNA derived from T cells, B-cell-depleted T cells, or PBMCs. Deeply sampled blood TCRbeta repertoires from subjects exposed to, actively infected with, or recovered from COVID-19 were included in the dataset. A freely available public database, intended as a resource for researchers studying the immune response to SARS-CoV-2, is where the repertoires were released. Samples were obtained from the ongoing ImmuneRACE study (first 160 participants) and from about 1,300 subjects provided by 6 global collaborators. Nearly every sample came with metadata listing a de-identified subject ID, COVID-19 status, age in years and sex. Where HLA class I and class II types were available, the types were taken from metadata supplied by the sample provider, not from assay-based typing.

The collaborating institutions used their own protocols to collect whole blood in K2EDTA tubes. For TCRbeta analysis, collaborators shipped samples as frozen whole blood, isolated PBMCs, or DNA extracted from either of those sample types. The immunoSEQ Assay, a bias-controlled multiplex PCR, was used to amplify TCRbeta CDR3 regions from genomic DNA. The study's own analysis went as follows. Nucleated cell counts per sample were estimated from amplification of reference gene primers within the assay. Sequence reads were collapsed and filtered to measure the absolute abundance of every unique TCRbeta CDR3 rearrangement. Productive Simpson clonality was computed per sample as the square root of Simpson's diversity index over productive rearrangements. TCRdb provides this immuneACCESS table in a form limited to in-frame rearrangements. Some clones are lacking; in checked studies, under half of them reflect an unresolved V gene, and why the rest are absent is not known. The V and J calls and clone size are taken from that table; D and trimming were inferred from the DNA. In this sample the table shows some 130,000 clones, approximately 81% of which occur a single time. The ten top clones hold 1.4% to 1.5% of the sample.

Worth noting for this clone: Its antigen target is currently unknown. No clone much larger than this one lies a single base away; base qualities are absent.

Taken from cysteine to phenylalanine, the CDR3 has 17 residues. Here the CDR3 DNA is all that survives: 51 bases in frame from base 1. CDR1 and CDR2, per the germline V gene (reference sequence), are LNHDA and SQIVND. V loses 3 bases at its end and J loses 4 bases; junction bases beyond the gene matches: 15. On the study overall, not on this receptor specifically: The quantity of clinical and demographic metadata differed by source and by participant and was supplied without curation.

The V and J segments used are TRBV19 and TRBJ2-7, with 7 junctional bases fitting TRBD2. This TCR was recovered from a man aged 60 to 69 with acute or convalescent COVID-19. The sample taken for sequencing was peripheral blood. The sequenced DNA is TGTGCCAGTAGTATGGATGGGTTTGCGGGAGTAAGGTACGAGCAGTACTTC. Its product reads: CASSMDGFAGVRYEQYF.